This T cell receptor beta chain was profiled in a study of blood T cell repertoires in COVID-19. Whole-study context: Specimens from acute and convalescent COVID-19 originated in the United States, Italy and Spain. T cells, B-cell-depleted T cells, or PBMCs provided the cDNA or gDNA that served as material.

The CDR3 consists of 15 residues. Germline assignment: CDR1 SGHTA and CDR2 FQGNSA. In the source study's methods: Cell counts per sample came from amplifying reference gene primers. The assay was immunoSEQ multiplex PCR, and TCRdb's table has in-frame clones only and misses some. The V and J calls and clone size come from that table; D and trimming were worked out from the DNA. The sample carries some 69,000 clones, roughly 88% recorded once. As to this clone: One end of the junction is discordant with germline, which a read error may explain. This sample includes further DNA sequences coding for the same CDR3.

J is TRBJ2-2 and V is TRBV7-2, with 7 positions matching TRBD1. The TCR was taken from a man at least 80 years old with active or convalescent COVID-19. Source material: peripheral blood. The CDR3 region has the DNA TGTGCCAGCAGCCTAGACAGGGATCACACCGGGGAGCTATTTTTT. Its translation is CASSLDRDHTGELFF.